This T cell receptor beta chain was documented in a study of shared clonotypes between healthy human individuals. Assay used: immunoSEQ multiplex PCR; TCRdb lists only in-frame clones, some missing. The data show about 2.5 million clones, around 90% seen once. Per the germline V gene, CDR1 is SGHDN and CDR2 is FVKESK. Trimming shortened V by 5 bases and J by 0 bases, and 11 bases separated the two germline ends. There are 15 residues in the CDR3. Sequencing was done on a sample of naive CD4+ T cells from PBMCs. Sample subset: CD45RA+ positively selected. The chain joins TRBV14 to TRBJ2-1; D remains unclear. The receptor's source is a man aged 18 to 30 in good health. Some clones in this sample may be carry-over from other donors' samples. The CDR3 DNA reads TGTGCCAGCAGCTACGGGCTAAGCTCCTACAATGAGCAGTTCTTC. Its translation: CASSYGLSSYNEQFF.